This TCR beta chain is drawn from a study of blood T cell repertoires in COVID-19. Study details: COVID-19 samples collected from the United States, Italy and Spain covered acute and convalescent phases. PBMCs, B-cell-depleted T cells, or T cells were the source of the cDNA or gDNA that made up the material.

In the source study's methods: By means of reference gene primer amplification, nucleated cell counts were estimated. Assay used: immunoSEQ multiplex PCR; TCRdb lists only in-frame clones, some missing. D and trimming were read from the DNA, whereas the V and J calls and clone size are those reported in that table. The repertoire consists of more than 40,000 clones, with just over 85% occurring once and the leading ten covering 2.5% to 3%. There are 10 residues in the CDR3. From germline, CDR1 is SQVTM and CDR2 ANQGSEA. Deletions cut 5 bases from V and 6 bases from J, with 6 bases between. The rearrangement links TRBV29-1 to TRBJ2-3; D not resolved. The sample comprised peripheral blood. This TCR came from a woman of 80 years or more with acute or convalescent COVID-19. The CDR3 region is CSVWSDTQYF. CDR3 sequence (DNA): TGCAGCGTTTGGAGCGATACGCAGTATTTT.